The clone carrying this T cell receptor beta chain has just a few counts. Its antigen is not identified. V dropped 4 bases and J dropped 2; count of bases not matched to a gene: 16. The CDR3 contains 19 residues. Germline lookup yields CDR1 SGDLS and CDR2 YYNGEE. This record belongs to a study of cytomegalovirus exposure and HLA in healthy donors. Study results and limitations: Rarity held for most TCR sequences, but there were some public TCRs that occurred in many donors. Productive rates of about 87% or about 30% were seen for most TCR beta V segments in an earlier analysis. V- and J-gene trimming in TCR beta was tied to a missense DCLRE1C variant by an analysis performed later.

Primers for the PCR totalled 60 Vbeta and 13 Jbeta. Using immunoSEQ multiplex PCR, the repertoire was profiled, and TCRdb retains in-frame clones only, with some absent. The data contain over 150,000 clones, around 77% of them singletons. The sample taken for sequencing was PBMCs. This receptor was identified in a woman in her thirties in good health and CMV-seronegative. The J gene is TRBJ2-2, the V gene TRBV9; 8 nucleotides line up with TRBD2. CDR3 protein: CASSPIAGLRVVNTGELFF. In DNA form, the CDR3 reads TGTGCCAGCAGCCCAATAGCGGGACTCCGCGTTGTAAACACCGGGGAGCTGTTTTTT.